Below are 12 T cell receptor beta chains sequenced from a single sample in a study of early T cells in non-severe SARS-CoV-2 infection. TCRdb re-called the 5' RACE reads with MiXCR, one entry per CDR3 protein. The sample yields approximately 33,000 distinct CDR3 sequences, about 5% seen once. Sequencing input: whole blood. These receptors came from an adult who was a healthcare worker with PCR-confirmed SARS-CoV-2 infection or an uninfected control (not recorded which).

This clonotype was detected many times. The chain uses TRBV30 and TRBJ1-5, with D hard to call. The CDR3 runs 14 residues. CDR1 and CDR2 (germline): GTSNPN, SVGIG (reference sequence). The ends were cut back, 0 bases at V and 4 bases at J, with 10 bases in the middle. In nucleotides, the CDR3 is TGTGCCTGGAGTGTAATGGCCTTTAATCAGCCCCAGCATTTT. Protein sequence: CAWSVMAFNQPQHF.

This clonotype was seen repeatedly, ten times or more. The genes are TRBV7-2 and TRBJ2-1; D not certain. The CDR3 length is 14 residues. Trimming removed 5 bases at V and 7 bases at J, with 15 bases between. Germline assignment: CDR1 SGHTA and CDR2 FQGNSA. This CDR3 reads CASSLSLPVNEQFF. The CDR3 DNA follows: TGTGCCAGCAGCCTCTCCCTACCGGTTAATGAGCAGTTCTTC.

In this sample, this clonotype turned up a few times. The chain recombines TRBV28 with TRBJ2-7; TRBD2 might be the D (6 bases). V was clipped by 1 base and J by 0 bases, with 10 bases between them. Germline V lookup: CDR1 MDHEN, CDR2 SYDVKM. The length of the CDR3 is 15 residues. CDR3 in amino acids: CASSLFQRASYEQYF. In nucleotides, the CDR3 is TGTGCCAGCAGTTTATTTCAGCGGGCCTCCTACGAGCAGTACTTC.

At least ten counts were recorded for this clonotype. This chain uses TRBV7-3 with TRBJ2-7, with TRBD2 matching 9 bases. After removal of 5 bases from V and 6 bases from J, the junction contained 11 bases not matched to a gene. Germline loops: CDR1 SGHTA, CDR2 FQGTGA. The CDR3 extends over 15 amino acids. Written as DNA, the CDR3 is TGTGCCAGCAGCAACCAGCCGGGACTAGCCGTCGAGCAGTACTTC. Amino acid sequence: CASSNQPGLAVEQYF.

This clonotype was recorded many times. This rearrangement joins TRBV7-2 to TRBJ2-7; weak D call: TRBD1 (5 bases). The CDR3 totals 13 residues. Trimming shortened V by 4 bases and J by 3 bases, and 10 bases separated the two germline ends. Per germline, CDR1 SGHTA and CDR2 FQGNSA. The CDR3 loop reads CASSWGSGYEQYF. CDR3 in DNA: TGTGCCAGCAGCTGGGGCTCGGGCTACGAGCAGTACTTC. The variable domain in full, with the rest retrieved from reference TRBV7-2 and TRBJ2-7, is GAGVSQSPSNKVTEKGKDVELRCDPISGHTALYWYRQSLGQGLEFLIYFQGNSAPDKSGLPSDRFSAERTGGSVSTLTIQRTQQEDSAVYLCASSWGSGYEQYFGPGTRLTVT.

This clonotype was observed a few times. This rearrangement joins TRBV7-9 to TRBJ1-4; a weak D match, TRBD1 (6 bases). The CDR3 length is 13 residues. In germline, CDR1 is SEHNR, CDR2 FQNEAQ (reference sequence). V was trimmed by 7 bases and J by 1 base, leaving 7 bases between them. CDR3: CASKGGTNEKLFF. CDR3 sequence (DNA): TGTGCCAGCAAAGGGGGAACTAATGAAAAACTGTTTTTT.

The table lists this clonotype with many counts. The chain recombines TRBV7-3 with TRBJ1-1, with 10 bases identical to TRBD1. Looked up from germline, CDR1 is SGHTA and CDR2 is FQGTGA. V dropped 7 bases and J dropped 5; count of bases not matched to a gene: 4. This CDR3 has 13 residues. CDR3 nucleotides: TGTGCCAGCATGTGGGACAGGGGAACTGAAGCTTTCTTT. Protein product: CASMWDRGTEAFF.

On this clonotype itself: A much larger clone lies one base from this, so it may be a read error. The chain employs TRBV4-3 and TRBJ2-1, with D maybe TRBD2 (6 bases). The V gene's germline CDR1 is LGHNA and CDR2 YSLEER. The CDR3 consists of 14 residues. Trimming pared 4 bases from V and 6 bases from J, leaving 13 bases between. This CDR3 is CASSLELASNEQFF. The CDR3 coding sequence is TGCGCCAGCAGCCTTGAACTAGCAAGCAATGAGCAGTTCTTC.

The sample holds many counts of this clonotype. V gene TRBV5-1 combines with J gene TRBJ2-5; tentative D call: TRBD2 (5 bases). This CDR3 contains 12 residues. Trimming cost V 5 bases and J 4 bases, with 9 bases left between them. CDR1 is SGHRS and CDR2 is YFSETQ in the germline V gene. The CDR3 DNA follows: TGCGCCAGCAGACTAGAGGGAGAGACCCAGTACTTC. Encoded protein: CASRLEGETQYF.

This clonotype was counted at least ten times. The chain recombines TRBV25-1 with TRBJ2-5; TRBD2 might be the D (6 bases). Deletions cut 2 bases from V and 3 bases from J, with 7 bases between. Germline loops: CDR1 MGHDK, CDR2 SYGVNS. The CDR3 is 13 residues long. The CDR3 sequence is CASSERLEETQYF. In nucleotides, the CDR3 is TGTGCCAGCAGTGAACGACTAGAAGAGACCCAGTACTTC.

There are many counts of this clonotype. The J gene is TRBJ2-7, the V gene TRBV5-1; D might be TRBD1 (6 bases). This CDR3 has 12 amino acids. V gave up 4 bases and J gave up 4 bases, with 9 bases separating them. Looked up from germline, CDR1 is SGHRS and CDR2 is YFSETQ. In nucleotides, the CDR3 is TGCGCCAGCAGCACTAGGGGGTACGAGCAGTACTTC. Translating it yields CASSTRGYEQYF.

The rearrangement joins TRBV7-9 to TRBJ2-7, with 9 bases matching TRBD1. Germline-derived CDR1 and CDR2 are SEHNR and FQNEAQ (reference sequence). Trimming removed 4 bases from V and 2 bases from J; junction bases left unmatched: 6. The CDR3 has 15 residues. CDR3 DNA: TGTGCCAGCAGCTCGGGGGACAGGGTGACCTACGAGCAGTACTTC. Translated, it gives CASSSGDRVTYEQYF.